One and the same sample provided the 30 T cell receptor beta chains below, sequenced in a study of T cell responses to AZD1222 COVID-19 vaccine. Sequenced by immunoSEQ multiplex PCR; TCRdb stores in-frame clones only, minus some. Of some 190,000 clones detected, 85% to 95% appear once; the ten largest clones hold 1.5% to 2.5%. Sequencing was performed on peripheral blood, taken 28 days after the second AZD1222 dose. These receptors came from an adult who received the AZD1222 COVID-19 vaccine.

This CDR3 reads CSASGIGHNEQFF. The DNA for the CDR3 is TGCAGTGCTAGTGGGATAGGGCACAATGAGCAGTTCTTC. V usage is TRBV20-1 and J usage is TRBJ2-1; D gene ambiguous. Deletions cut 3 bases from V and 5 bases from J, with 11 bases between. This CDR3 spans 13 amino acids. CDR1 is DFQATT and CDR2 is SNEGSKA in the germline V gene (reference sequence).

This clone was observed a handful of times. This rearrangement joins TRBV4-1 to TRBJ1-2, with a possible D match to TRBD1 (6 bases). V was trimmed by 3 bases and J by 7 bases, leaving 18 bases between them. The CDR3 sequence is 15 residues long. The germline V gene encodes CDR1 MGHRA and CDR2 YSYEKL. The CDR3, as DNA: TGCGCCAGCAGCCACCCGGGACAAGGCCCGTCTGGCTACACCTTC. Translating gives CASSHPGQGPSGYTF.

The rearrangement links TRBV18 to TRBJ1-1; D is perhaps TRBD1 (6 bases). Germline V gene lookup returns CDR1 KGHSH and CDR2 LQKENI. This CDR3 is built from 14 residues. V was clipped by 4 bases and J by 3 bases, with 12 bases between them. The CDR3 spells CASSRQEEDTEAFF. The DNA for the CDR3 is TGTGCCAGCTCACGACAGGAGGAGGACACTGAAGCTTTCTTT.

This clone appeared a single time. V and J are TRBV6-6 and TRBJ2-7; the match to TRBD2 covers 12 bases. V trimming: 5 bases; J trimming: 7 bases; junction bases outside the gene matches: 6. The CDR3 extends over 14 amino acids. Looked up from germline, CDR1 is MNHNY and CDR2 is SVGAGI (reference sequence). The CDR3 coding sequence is TGTGCCAGCAGTCCTAGCGGGAGGGCGGGTGAGCAGTACTTC. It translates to CASSPSGRAGEQYF.

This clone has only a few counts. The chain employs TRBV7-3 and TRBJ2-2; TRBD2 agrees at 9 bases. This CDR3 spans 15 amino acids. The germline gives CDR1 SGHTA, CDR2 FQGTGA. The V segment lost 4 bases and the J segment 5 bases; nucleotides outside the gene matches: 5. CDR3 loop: CASSSSGGMTGELFF. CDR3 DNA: TGTGCCAGCAGCTCCAGCGGGGGGATGACCGGGGAGCTGTTTTTT.

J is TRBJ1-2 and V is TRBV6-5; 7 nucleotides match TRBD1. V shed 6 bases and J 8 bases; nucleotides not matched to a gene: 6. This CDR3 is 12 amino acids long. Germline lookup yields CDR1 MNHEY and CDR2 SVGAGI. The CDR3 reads CASRQGNVGYTF. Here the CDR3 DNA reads TGTGCCAGCAGACAGGGGAATGTGGGCTACACCTTC.

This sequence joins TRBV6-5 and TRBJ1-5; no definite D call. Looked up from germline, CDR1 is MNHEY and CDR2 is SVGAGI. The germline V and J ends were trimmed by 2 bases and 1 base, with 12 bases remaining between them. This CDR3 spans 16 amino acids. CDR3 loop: CASSYSAAVSNQPQHF. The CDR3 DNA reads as TGTGCCAGCAGTTACAGCGCGGCGGTCAGCAATCAGCCCCAGCATTTT.

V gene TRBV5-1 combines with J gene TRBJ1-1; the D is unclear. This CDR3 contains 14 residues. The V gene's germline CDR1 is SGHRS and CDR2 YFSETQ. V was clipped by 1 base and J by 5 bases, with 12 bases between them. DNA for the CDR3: TGCGCCAGCAGCTTGACACCGCTCGGGACTGAAGCTTTCTTT. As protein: CASSLTPLGTEAFF.

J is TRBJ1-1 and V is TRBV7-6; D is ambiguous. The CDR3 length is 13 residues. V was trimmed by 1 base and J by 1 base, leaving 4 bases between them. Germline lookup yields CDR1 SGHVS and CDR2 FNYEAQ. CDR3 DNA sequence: TGTGCCAGCAGCTTAGGAGAGAACACTGAAGCTTTCTTT. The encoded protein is CASSLGENTEAFF.

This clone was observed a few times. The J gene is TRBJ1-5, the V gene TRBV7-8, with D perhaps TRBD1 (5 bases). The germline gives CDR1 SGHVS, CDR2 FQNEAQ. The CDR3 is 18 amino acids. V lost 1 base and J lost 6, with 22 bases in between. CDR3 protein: CASSLGSWFSDRGQPQHF. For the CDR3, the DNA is TGTGCCAGCAGCTTAGGGAGTTGGTTTTCGGATAGGGGTCAGCCCCAGCATTTT.

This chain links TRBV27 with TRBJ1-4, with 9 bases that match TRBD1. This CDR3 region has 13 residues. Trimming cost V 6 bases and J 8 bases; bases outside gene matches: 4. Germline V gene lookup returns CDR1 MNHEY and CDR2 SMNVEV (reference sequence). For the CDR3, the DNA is TGTGCCAGCAGCCGGACAGGGGACGAAAAACTGTTTTTT. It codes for CASSRTGDEKLFF.

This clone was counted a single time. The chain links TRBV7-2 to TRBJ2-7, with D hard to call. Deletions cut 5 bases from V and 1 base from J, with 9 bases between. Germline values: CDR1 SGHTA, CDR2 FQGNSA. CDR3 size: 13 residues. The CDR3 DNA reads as TGTGCCAGCAGCCCGCCAAATTCCTACGAGCAGTACTTC. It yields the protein CASSPPNSYEQYF.

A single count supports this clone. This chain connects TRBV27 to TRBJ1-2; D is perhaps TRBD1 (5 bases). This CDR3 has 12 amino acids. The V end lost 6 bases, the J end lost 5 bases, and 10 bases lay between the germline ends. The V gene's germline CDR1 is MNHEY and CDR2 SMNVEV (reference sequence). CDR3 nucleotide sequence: TGTGCCAGCAGGGGACCTTCGTATGGCTACACCTTC. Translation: CASRGPSYGYTF.

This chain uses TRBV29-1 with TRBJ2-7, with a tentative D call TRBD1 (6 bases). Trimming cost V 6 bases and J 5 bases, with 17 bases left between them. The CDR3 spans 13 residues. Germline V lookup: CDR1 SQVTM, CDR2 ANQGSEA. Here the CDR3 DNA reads TGCAGCGTGGCCCGGGACACCGTGCACGAGCAGTACTTC. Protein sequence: CSVARDTVHEQYF.

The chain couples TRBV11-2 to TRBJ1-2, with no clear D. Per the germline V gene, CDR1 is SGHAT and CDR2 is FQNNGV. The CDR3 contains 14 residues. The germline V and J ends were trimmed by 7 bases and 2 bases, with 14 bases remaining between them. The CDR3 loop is CASTYQGRNYGYTF. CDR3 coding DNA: TGTGCCAGCACCTACCAAGGGAGGAACTATGGCTACACCTTC. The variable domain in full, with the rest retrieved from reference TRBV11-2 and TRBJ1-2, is EAGVAQSPRYKIIEKRQSVAFWCNPISGHATLYWYQQILGQGPKLLIQFQNNGVVDDSQLPKDRFSAERLKGVDSTLKIQPAKLEDSAVYLCASTYQGRNYGYTFGSGTRLTVV.

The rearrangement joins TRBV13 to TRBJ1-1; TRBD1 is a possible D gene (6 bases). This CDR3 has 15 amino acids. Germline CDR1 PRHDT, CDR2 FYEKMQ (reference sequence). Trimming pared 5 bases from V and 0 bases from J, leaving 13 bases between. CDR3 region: CASSVAGTLNTEAFF. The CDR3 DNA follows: TGTGCCAGCAGCGTAGCCGGGACACTGAACACTGAAGCTTTCTTT.

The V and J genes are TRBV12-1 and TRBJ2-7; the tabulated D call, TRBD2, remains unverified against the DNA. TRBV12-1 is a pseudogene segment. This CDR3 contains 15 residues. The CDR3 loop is CASPVRGKRGSGQYF. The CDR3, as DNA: TGTGCCAGCCCAGTTCGCGGGAAACGGGGGTCGGGGCAGTACTTC.

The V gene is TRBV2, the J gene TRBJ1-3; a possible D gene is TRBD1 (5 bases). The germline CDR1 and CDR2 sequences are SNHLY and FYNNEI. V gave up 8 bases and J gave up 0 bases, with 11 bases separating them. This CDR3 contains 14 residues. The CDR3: CASAQVTSGNTIYF. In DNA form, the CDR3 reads TGTGCCAGCGCACAGGTCACCTCTGGAAACACCATATATTTT.

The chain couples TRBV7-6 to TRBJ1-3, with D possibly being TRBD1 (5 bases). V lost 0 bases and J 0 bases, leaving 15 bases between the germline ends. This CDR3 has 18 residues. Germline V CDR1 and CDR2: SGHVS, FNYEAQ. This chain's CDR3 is CASSLAAFQGNSGNTIYF. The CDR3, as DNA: TGTGCCAGCAGCTTAGCAGCGTTCCAGGGAAACTCTGGAAACACCATATATTTT.

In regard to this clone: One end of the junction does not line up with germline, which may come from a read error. The CDR3 coding sequence is TGTGCCAGCTCACCAAATGTCAGGGCCTCCCACGAGCAGTACTTC. It specifies CASSPNVRASHEQYF. The chain combines TRBV18 with TRBJ2-7; tentative D call: TRBD1 (5 bases). CDR3 size: 15 residues. In germline, CDR1 is KGHSH, CDR2 LQKENI.

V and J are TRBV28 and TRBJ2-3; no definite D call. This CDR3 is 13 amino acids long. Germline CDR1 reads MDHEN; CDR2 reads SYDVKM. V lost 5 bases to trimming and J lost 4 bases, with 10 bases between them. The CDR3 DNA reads TGTGCCAGCAGTGCCCAGCATCCAGATACGCAGTATTTT. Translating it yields CASSAQHPDTQYF.

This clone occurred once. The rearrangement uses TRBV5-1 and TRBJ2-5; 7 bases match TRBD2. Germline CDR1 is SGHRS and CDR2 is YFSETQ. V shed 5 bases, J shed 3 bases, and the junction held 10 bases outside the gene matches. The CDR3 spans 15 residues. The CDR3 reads CASRRGAGDEETQYF. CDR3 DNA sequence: TGCGCCAGCAGGCGGGGCGCGGGAGACGAAGAGACCCAGTACTTC. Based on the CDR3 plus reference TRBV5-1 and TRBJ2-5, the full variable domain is KAGVTQTPRYLIKTRGQQVTLSCSPISGHRSVSWYQQTPGQGLQFLFEYFSETQRNKGNFPGRFSGRQFSNSRSEMNVSTLELGDSALYLCASRRGAGDEETQYFGPGTRLLVL.

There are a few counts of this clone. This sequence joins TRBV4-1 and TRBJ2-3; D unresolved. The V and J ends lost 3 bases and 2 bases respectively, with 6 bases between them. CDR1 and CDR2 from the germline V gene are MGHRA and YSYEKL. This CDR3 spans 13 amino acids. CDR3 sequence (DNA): TGCGCCAGCAGCCAGCAATCCACAGATACGCAGTATTTT. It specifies CASSQQSTDTQYF.

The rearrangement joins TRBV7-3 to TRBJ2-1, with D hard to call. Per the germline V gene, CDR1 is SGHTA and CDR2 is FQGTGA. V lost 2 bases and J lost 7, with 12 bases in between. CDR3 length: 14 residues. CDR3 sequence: CASSLGDHGNEQFF. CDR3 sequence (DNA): TGTGCCAGCAGCTTAGGGGATCACGGGAATGAGCAGTTCTTC. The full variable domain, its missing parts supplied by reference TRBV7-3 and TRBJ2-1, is GAGVSQTPSNKVTEKGKYVELRCDPISGHTALYWYRQSLGQGPEFLIYFQGTGAADDSGLPNDRFFAVRPEGSVSTLKIQRTERGDSAVYLCASSLGDHGNEQFFGPGTRLTVL.

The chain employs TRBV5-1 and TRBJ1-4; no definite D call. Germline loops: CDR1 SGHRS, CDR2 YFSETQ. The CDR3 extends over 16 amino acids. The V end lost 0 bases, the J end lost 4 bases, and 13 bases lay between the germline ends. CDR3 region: CASSLDGRAFNEKLFF. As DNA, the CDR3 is TGCGCCAGCAGCTTGGACGGCCGTGCCTTTAATGAAAAACTGTTTTTT.

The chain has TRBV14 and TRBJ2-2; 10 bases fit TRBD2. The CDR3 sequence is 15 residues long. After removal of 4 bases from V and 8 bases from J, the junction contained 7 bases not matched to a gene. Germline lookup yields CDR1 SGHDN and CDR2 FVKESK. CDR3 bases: TGTGCCAGCAGCCGGTGGGCTAGCGGGAGTGGGGAGCTGTTTTTT. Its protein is CASSRWASGSGELFF.

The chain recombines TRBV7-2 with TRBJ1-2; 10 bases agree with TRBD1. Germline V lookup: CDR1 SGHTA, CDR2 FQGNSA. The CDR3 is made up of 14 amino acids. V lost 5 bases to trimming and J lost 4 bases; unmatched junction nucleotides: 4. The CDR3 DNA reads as TGTGCCAGCAGCCCGGACAGGGGGGGCTATGGCTACACCTTC. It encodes CASSPDRGGYGYTF.

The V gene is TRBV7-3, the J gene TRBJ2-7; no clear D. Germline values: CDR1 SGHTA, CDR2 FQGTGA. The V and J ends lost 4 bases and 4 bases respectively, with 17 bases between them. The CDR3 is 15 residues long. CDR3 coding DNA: TGTGCCAGCAGCTCTCTGGTAGGTCCAATTTACGAGCAGTACTTC. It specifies CASSSLVGPIYEQYF. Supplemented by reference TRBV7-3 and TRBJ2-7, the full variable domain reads GAGVSQTPSNKVTEKGKYVELRCDPISGHTALYWYRQSLGQGPEFLIYFQGTGAADDSGLPNDRFFAVRPEGSVSTLKIQRTERGDSAVYLCASSSLVGPIYEQYFGPGTRLTVT.

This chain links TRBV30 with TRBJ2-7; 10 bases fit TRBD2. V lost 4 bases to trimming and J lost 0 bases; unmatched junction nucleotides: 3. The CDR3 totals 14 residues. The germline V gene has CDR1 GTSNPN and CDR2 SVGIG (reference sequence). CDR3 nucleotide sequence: TGTGCCTGGACTAGCGGGGGCAGCTCCTACGAGCAGTACTTC. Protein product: CAWTSGGSSYEQYF.

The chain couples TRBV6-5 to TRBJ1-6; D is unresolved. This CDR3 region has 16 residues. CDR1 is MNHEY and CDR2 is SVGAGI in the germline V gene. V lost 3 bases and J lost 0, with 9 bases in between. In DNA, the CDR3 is TGTGCCAGCAGTTATGGGGAGAGCTCCTATAATTCACCCCTCCACTTT. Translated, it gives CASSYGESSYNSPLHF.